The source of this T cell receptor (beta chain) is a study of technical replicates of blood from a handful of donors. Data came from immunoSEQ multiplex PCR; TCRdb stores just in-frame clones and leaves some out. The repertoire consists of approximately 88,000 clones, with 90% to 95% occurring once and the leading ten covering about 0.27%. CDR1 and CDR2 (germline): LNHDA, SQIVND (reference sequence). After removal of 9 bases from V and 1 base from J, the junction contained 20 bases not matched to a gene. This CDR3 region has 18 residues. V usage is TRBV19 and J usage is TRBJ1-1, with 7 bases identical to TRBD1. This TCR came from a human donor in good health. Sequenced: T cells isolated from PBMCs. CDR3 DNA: TGTGCCAGGGCCATAAAGGTACGAGGGACAGATCAGAACACTGAAGCTTTCTTT. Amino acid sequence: CARAIKVRGTDQNTEAFF. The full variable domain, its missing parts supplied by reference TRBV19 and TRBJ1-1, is DGGITQSPKYLFRKEGQNVTLSCEQNLNHDAMYWYRQDPGQGLRLIYYSQIVNDFQKGDIAEGYSVSREKKESFPLTVTSAQKNPTAFYLCARAIKVRGTDQNTEAFFGQGTRLTVV.